One sample yielded the 19 T cell receptor beta chains listed below, sequenced in a study of T cells in Graves' hyperthyroidism and ophthalmopathy. The TCR beta CDR3 regions underwent amplification using RNA transcripts as the source. HTBI primers drove first-round RT-PCR of the TCR CDR3. TCRdb re-called the multiplex PCR reads through MiXCR, storing one row per CDR3 protein. This repertoire shows 650,000 to 800,000 distinct CDR3 sequences, roughly 46% found once; its top ten account for 6.5% to 9%. What was sequenced was peripheral blood or thyroid tissue (not recorded which). Every receptor here comes from an adult man with Graves' disease, either hyperthyroidism or ophthalmopathy (not recorded which).

This clonotype was counted at least ten times. This chain joins TRBV2 and TRBJ1-5, with unresolved D. V lost 6 bases to trimming and J lost 3 bases, with 12 bases between them. This CDR3 is 14 amino acids long. Germline V lookup: CDR1 SNHLY, CDR2 FYNNEI. CDR3 in amino acids: CASSRRGNNQPQHF. The DNA for the CDR3 is TGTGCCAGCAGCCGACGAGGAAACAATCAGCCCCAGCATTTT.

The V call is TRBV19, the J call TRBJ1-5, with D tentatively TRBD1 (6 bases). The CDR3 totals 17 residues. CDR1 and CDR2 from the germline V gene are LNHDA and SQIVND (reference sequence). Between the trimmed V and J ends, which lost 1 base and 0 bases, there was a span of 13 bases. The CDR3 protein is CASSIGTAVYSNQPQHF. Here the CDR3 DNA reads TGTGCCAGTAGTATAGGGACAGCGGTCTATAGCAATCAGCCCCAGCATTTT.

The genes are TRBV11-1 and TRBJ2-5; D is perhaps TRBD1 or TRBD2 (5 bases each). V was trimmed by 5 bases and J by 5 bases, leaving 15 bases between them. CDR1 SGHAT and CDR2 FQDESV come from the germline V gene (reference sequence). This CDR3 contains 14 residues. CDR3 DNA sequence: TGTGCCAGCAGCCCCGGCAGGGAGTGGGAGACCCAGTACTTC. It yields the protein CASSPGREWETQYF.

This clonotype was seen many times. A junction end diverges from the germline sequence, so it may reflect a read error. V usage is TRBV7-7 and J usage is TRBJ2-2, with D possibly TRBD2 on 5 matching bases. Germline CDR1 and CDR2: SSHAT and FNYEAQ (reference sequence). This CDR3 region has 16 residues. The CDR3 loop reads CASSLGASGNTGELFF. DNA of the CDR3: TGTGCTAGCAGCTTAGGAGCAAGCGGGAACACCGGGGAGCTGTTTTTT.

This clonotype occurred many times. This chain uses TRBV24-1 with TRBJ1-2; D is unresolved. This CDR3 is 11 amino acids long. In germline, CDR1 is KGHDR, CDR2 SFDVKD. V was trimmed by 2 bases and J by 5 bases, leaving 2 bases between them. CDR3 residues: CATSDSYGYTF. In DNA, the CDR3 is TGTGCCACCAGTGATTCATATGGCTACACCTTC.

The chain is built from TRBV9 and TRBJ2-7, with D possibly matching TRBD2 (6 bases). CDR3 length: 14 amino acids. With 0 bases removed from V and 3 bases from J, the gap between germline ends came to 10 bases. CDR1 and CDR2 (germline): SGDLS, YYNGEE. The CDR3 spells CASSVAGVGYEQYF. In DNA form, the CDR3 reads TGTGCCAGCAGCGTAGCGGGAGTCGGCTACGAGCAGTACTTC.

A few counts support this clonotype. A junction end diverges from the germline sequence, so it may reflect a read error. This sequence joins TRBV7-2 and TRBJ2-5; tentative D call: TRBD2 (7 bases). Germline CDR1 reads SGHTA; CDR2 reads FQGNSA. CDR3 size: 15 residues. DNA for the CDR3: TGTGCCAGCAGTTTAGGGCGGGGGCTGGGGGAGACCCAGTACTTC. Its translation is CASSLGRGLGETQYF. Full variable domain (rest looked up from reference TRBV7-2 and TRBJ2-5): GAGVSQSPSNKVTEKGKDVELRCDPISGHTALYWYRQSLGQGLEFLIYFQGNSAPDKSGLPSDRFSAERTGGSVSTLTIQRTQQEDSAVYLCASSLGRGLGETQYFGPGTRLLVL.

The J gene is TRBJ2-5, the V gene TRBV10-2; 10 nucleotides align to TRBD1. Per the germline V gene, CDR1 is WSHSY and CDR2 is SAAADI. V gave up 3 bases and J gave up 5 bases; unmatched junction bases: 9. The CDR3 runs to 16 residues. The CDR3 is CASSDPGTGAKETQYF. CDR3 nucleotides: TGCGCCAGCAGTGACCCCGGGACAGGGGCTAAGGAGACCCAGTACTTC.

This clonotype showed up many times. This chain connects TRBV7-2 to TRBJ1-6; 8 nucleotides line up with TRBD1. The J segment lost 14 bases and the V segment lost 4 bases, leaving 4 bases of the junction unmatched. The CDR3 totals 12 residues. Germline V gene lookup returns CDR1 SGHTA and CDR2 FQGNSA. The CDR3 DNA is TGTGCCAGCAGCTCAGGGACAGGCGCCCTCCACTTT. It encodes CASSSGTGALHF.

The J gene is TRBJ2-7, the V gene TRBV11-2; 14 bases are shared with TRBD2. There are 14 residues in the CDR3. The ends lost 4 bases at V and 7 bases at J; junction bases unmatched: 3. CDR1 is SGHAT and CDR2 is FQNNGV in the germline V gene. In DNA, the CDR3 is TGTGCCAGCAGCTGGACTAGCGGGGGGCCAGAGCAGTACTTC. Its protein product is CASSWTSGGPEQYF.

This CDR3 is CSAHGLAITGTYF. As DNA, the CDR3 is TGCAGTGCTCATGGACTAGCGATCACCGGGACCTACTTC. J is TRBJ2-7 and V is TRBV20-1; 9 nucleotides match TRBD2. This CDR3 contains 13 residues. Germline CDR1 and CDR2: DFQATT and SNEGSKA (reference sequence). V shed 5 bases, J shed 13 bases, and the junction held 15 bases outside the gene matches.

Many counts were recorded for this clonotype. The V call is TRBV2, the J call TRBJ2-7; unclear D gene. Trimming removed 8 bases from V and 4 bases from J, with 18 bases in between. The CDR3 has 14 residues. CDR1 and CDR2 from the germline V gene are SNHLY and FYNNEI. CDR3 bases: TGTGCCAGCGCTACTACGATCACACTTTACGAGCAGTACTTC. It is translated as CASATTITLYEQYF.

This clonotype was counted ten times or more. The chain couples TRBV15 to TRBJ1-2, with 7 bases matching TRBD1. The CDR3 sequence is 14 residues long. Germline V gives CDR1 LNHNV, CDR2 YYDKDF (reference sequence). V lost 1 base and J lost 6; bases outside the gene matches: 5. The DNA of the CDR3 is TGTGCCACCAGCAGAGGAGACAGGGTTAATGGCTACACCTTC. Its protein is CATSRGDRVNGYTF.

Notes on this clonotype: Given the absence of the conserved phenylalanine or tryptophan at the CDR3 end, a read error is likely. The chain uses TRBV7-9 and TRBJ2-5, with 7 bases that match TRBD1. Germline lookup yields CDR1 SEHNR and CDR2 FQNEAQ (reference sequence). This CDR3 spans 15 amino acids. J was trimmed by 4 bases and V by 5 bases; bases with no gene match: 10. DNA of the CDR3: TGTGCCAGCAGCGGCCGACAGGGAGACAGAGAGACCCAGTACTCC. Translation: CASSGRQGDRETQYS.

The J gene is TRBJ1-3, the V gene TRBV7-2; no clear D gene. The V end was cut by 6 bases, the J end by 2 bases, with 17 bases between. Germline V gene data show CDR1 as SGHTA and CDR2 as FQGNSA. The CDR3 is made up of 16 amino acids. The CDR3 DNA reads as TGTGCCAGCAGTGACCCCAGGCTTGATGCTGGAAACACCATATATTTT. Amino acids: CASSDPRLDAGNTIYF.

In the case of this clonotype: At one of its ends the junction is not consistent with the germline gene, which may arise from a read error. V gene TRBV6-6 combines with J gene TRBJ1-6; D might be TRBD1 (5 bases). Germline V gene sequence: CDR1 MNHNY, CDR2 SVGAGI (reference sequence). The CDR3 has 16 residues. The CDR3 is CAISESEDNKRSPLHF. Here the CDR3 DNA reads TGTGCCATCAGTGAGTCCGAGGACAACAAGAGGTCACCCCTCCACTTT.

For this clonotype: Since a much larger clone is just one base distant, this may be a read error. The rearrangement uses TRBV29-1 and TRBJ1-2, with unresolved D. In germline, CDR1 is SQVTM, CDR2 ANQGSEA. The CDR3 totals 13 residues. CDR3: CSVQDIANYGYTF. As DNA, the CDR3 is TGCAGCGTTCAAGACATCGCTAACTATGGCTACACCTTC. Using reference TRBV29-1 and TRBJ1-2 for the parts outside the CDR3, the full variable domain is SAVISQKPSRDICQRGTSLTIQCQVDSQVTMMFWYRQQPGQSLTLIATANQGSEATYESGFVIDKFPISRPNLTFSTLTVSNMSPEDSSIYLCSVQDIANYGYTFGSGTRLTVV.

This clonotype was detected many times. This chain uses TRBV7-9 with TRBJ1-5, with a tentative D call TRBD1 (6 bases). CDR1 and CDR2 (germline): SEHNR, FQNEAQ (reference sequence). Trimming took off 1 base at V and 1 base at J, with 8 bases between the two ends. The CDR3 is 15 amino acids. The CDR3, as DNA: TGTGCCAGCAGCTTAGAGGGGGGAAGCAATCAGCCCCAGCATTTT. Translating it yields CASSLEGGSNQPQHF.

In this sample, this clonotype turned up a few times. The V and J genes are TRBV11-2 and TRBJ2-7; TRBD2 matches 7 bases. V shed 9 bases and J 5 bases; nucleotides not matched to a gene: 10. The CDR3 sequence is 13 residues long. Germline loops: CDR1 SGHAT, CDR2 FQNNGV. Here the CDR3 DNA reads TGTGCCAGAGATCGCGAGGGGAGGGACGAGCAGTACTTC. Translating it yields CARDREGRDEQYF.